This entry lists 26 T cell receptor beta chains sequenced from one sample in a study of blood T cell repertoires in COVID-19 (TCRdb year 2020). The protocol used for the library was the immunoSEQ multiplex PCR assay. TCRdb re-hosts the immuneACCESS table, in-frame sequences only. Its copies lack some clones; in the studies checked, an unresolved V gene accounts for under half of them, and the cause for the rest is not known. The sample table contains about 140,000 clones; only one count was recorded for roughly 86% of them. Together, the top ten hold 8.2% of the sample. Source material: peripheral blood. The receptors derive from a woman aged 55-70 years with acute or convalescent COVID-19.

This rearrangement joins TRBV14 to TRBJ2-5, with TRBD2 matching over 8 bases. The germline gives CDR1 SGHDN, CDR2 FVKESK. Trimming at V came to 0 bases and at J to 7 bases, leaving 1 base not matched to a gene. This CDR3 spans 13 amino acids. CDR3 DNA: TGTGCCAGCAGCCAAGACGGGAGGGGGACCCAGTACTTC. It encodes CASSQDGRGTQYF.

The chain employs TRBV4-1 and TRBJ2-7; possible D gene TRBD2, 5 bases. V shed 1 base and J shed 4 bases, with 11 bases lying between them. The CDR3 contains 14 residues. Germline values: CDR1 MGHRA, CDR2 YSYEKL. The CDR3 here is CASSQAPSLYEQYF. CDR3 bases: TGCGCCAGCAGCCAAGCGCCTAGCTTGTACGAGCAGTACTTC.

J is TRBJ2-7 and V is TRBV6-5, with 9 bases fitting TRBD1. Trimming at V came to 0 bases and at J to 2 bases, leaving 2 bases not matched to a gene. Germline CDR1 and CDR2: MNHEY and SVGAGI. CDR3 length equals 15 residues. CDR3 loop: CASSYSDRGTYEQYF. The CDR3, as DNA: TGTGCCAGCAGTTACTCGGACAGGGGAACCTACGAGCAGTACTTC.

This chain connects TRBV19 to TRBJ2-7; D might be TRBD2 (5 bases). The V end lost 2 bases, the J end lost 5 bases, and 16 bases lay between the germline ends. Per the germline V gene, CDR1 is LNHDA and CDR2 is SQIVND (reference sequence). The CDR3 consists of 15 residues. The DNA of the CDR3 is TGTGCCAGTAGTATATCGGCCGGGGAACCCCACGAGCAGTACTTC. Translation gives CASSISAGEPHEQYF. Full variable domain (outside the CDR3, taken from reference TRBV19 and TRBJ2-7): DGGITQSPKYLFRKEGQNVTLSCEQNLNHDAMYWYRQDPGQGLRLIYYSQIVNDFQKGDIAEGYSVSREKKESFPLTVTSAQKNPTAFYLCASSISAGEPHEQYFGPGTRLTVT.

This clone was counted only a few times. The genes are TRBV10-1 and TRBJ2-1; TRBD2 matches at 8 bases. Germline CDR1 and CDR2: WNHNN and SYGVQD (reference sequence). After removal of 3 bases from V and 9 bases from J, the junction contained 4 bases not matched to a gene. CDR3 length: 13 residues. CDR3 sequence: CASSEYRGGEQFF. In DNA, the CDR3 is TGCGCCAGCAGTGAATACCGGGGGGGTGAGCAGTTCTTC.

The CDR3 sequence: CASSPRGPLEQYF. The CDR3 DNA reads TGTGCCAGCAGTCCCAGGGGGCCCCTCGAGCAGTACTTC. V and J are TRBV6-5 and TRBJ2-7; 8 positions agree with TRBD1. The CDR3 consists of 13 residues. Germline V lookup: CDR1 MNHEY, CDR2 SVGAGI. After removal of 5 bases from V and 6 bases from J, the junction contained 6 bases not matched to a gene.

This chain links TRBV6-5 with TRBJ2-2; unclear D gene. Trimming cost V 10 bases and J 3 bases, with 12 bases left between them. The germline V gene encodes CDR1 MNHEY and CDR2 SVGAGI. The CDR3 length is 13 residues. In DNA, the CDR3 is TGTGCCACCCCGCAGGTCCACACCGGGGAGCTGTTTTTT. Translation gives CATPQVHTGELFF.

This clone was seen a handful of times. The rearrangement links TRBV7-6 to TRBJ2-1; TRBD1 matches 10 bases. After removal of 6 bases from V and 8 bases from J, the junction contained 13 bases not matched to a gene. Germline CDR1 SGHVS, CDR2 FNYEAQ. The CDR3 loop spans 16 amino acids. CDR3 nucleotides: TGTGCCAGCAGATACACCGGGACAGGGGATTTGGATGAGCAGTTCTTC. Translation gives CASRYTGTGDLDEQFF.

The V and J genes are TRBV5-1 and TRBJ2-5, with TRBD2 matching 8 bases. CDR3 length: 18 amino acids. Germline CDR1 is SGHRS and CDR2 is YFSETQ. J was trimmed by 4 bases and V by 0 bases; bases with no gene match: 14. This chain's CDR3 is CASSLGAGGVQGGETQYF. In nucleotides, the CDR3 is TGCGCCAGCAGCTTGGGGGCCGGGGGGGTCCAAGGCGGAGAGACCCAGTACTTC.

The chain has TRBV9 and TRBJ2-5; D call uncertain. Germline CDR1 is SGDLS and CDR2 is YYNGEE. The germline V and J ends were trimmed by 0 bases and 3 bases, with 6 bases remaining between them. The CDR3 sequence is 13 residues long. The CDR3: CASSVAIEETQYF. CDR3 bases: TGTGCCAGCAGCGTAGCGATAGAAGAGACCCAGTACTTC.

This chain connects TRBV5-6 to TRBJ1-2; D unresolved. V gave up 1 base and J gave up 0 bases, with 16 bases separating them. In germline, CDR1 is SGHDT, CDR2 YYEEEE. The CDR3 consists of 17 residues. In DNA, the CDR3 is TGTGCCAGCAGCTTGTCTGGCCTCCCCAGTGCTAACTATGGCTACACCTTC. Translating gives CASSLSGLPSANYGYTF.

This chain connects TRBV28 to TRBJ1-5, with 8 bases fitting TRBD1. This CDR3 region has 15 residues. The V gene end was trimmed by 5 bases and the J gene end by 2 bases; junction bases not matched to a gene: 5. CDR1 and CDR2 from the germline V gene are MDHEN and SYDVKM. This CDR3 reads CASSLQGAGNQPQHF. The DNA for the CDR3 is TGTGCCAGCAGTCTCCAGGGGGCCGGCAATCAGCCCCAGCATTTT.

This chain joins TRBV4-1 and TRBJ1-6, with unresolved D. The V end lost 4 bases, the J end lost 9 bases, and 13 bases lay between the germline ends. This CDR3 region has 14 residues. The germline gives CDR1 MGHRA, CDR2 YSYEKL. CDR3 amino acids: CASSPLHRGSPLHF. CDR3 DNA sequence: TGCGCCAGCAGCCCCCTGCATCGGGGTTCACCCCTCCACTTT.

In its sample, this clone was seen many times. V gene TRBV4-2 combines with J gene TRBJ1-3; TRBD1 is a possible D gene (5 bases). Trimming removed 3 bases from V and 4 bases from J, with 16 bases in between. The CDR3 extends over 16 amino acids. Looked up from germline, CDR1 is LGHNA and CDR2 is YNFKEQ. CDR3 in amino acids: CASSQDEQAMGNTIYF. CDR3 coding DNA: TGTGCCAGCAGCCAGGACGAACAGGCGATGGGAAACACCATATATTTT.

The table lists this clone with a count of one. The chain joins TRBV29-1 to TRBJ2-7; D is ambiguous. The CDR3 covers 11 residues. Trimming cost V 4 bases and J 1 base, with 5 bases left between them. The germline V gene encodes CDR1 SQVTM and CDR2 ANQGSEA. DNA for the CDR3: TGCAGCGTTGCGTCTTCCTACGAGCAGTACTTC. It codes for CSVASSYEQYF.

J is TRBJ1-2 and V is TRBV9, with 7 bases that match TRBD1. The CDR3 runs 11 residues. Trimming removed 1 base from V and 13 bases from J; junction bases left unmatched: 4. Germline CDR1 and CDR2: SGDLS and YYNGEE. The chain's CDR3 is CASSVRGRSTF. CDR3 DNA: TGTGCCAGCAGCGTAAGGGGGCGGTCCACCTTC. The whole variable domain, filled in from reference TRBV9 and TRBJ1-2, reads DSGVTQTPKHLITATGQRVTLRCSPRSGDLSVYWYQQSLDQGLQFLIQYYNGEERAKGNILERFSAQQFPDLHSELNLSSLELGDSALYFCASSVRGRSTFGSGTRLTVV.

This chain uses TRBV5-4 with TRBJ1-1, with D unresolved. With 1 base removed from V and 0 bases from J, the gap between germline ends came to 10 bases. Germline-derived CDR1 and CDR2 are SGHNT and YYREEE (reference sequence). The CDR3 is 15 residues long. In nucleotides, the CDR3 is TGTGCCAGCAGCTTGTCCGACGGGTTGAACACTGAAGCTTTCTTT. It specifies CASSLSDGLNTEAFF. The complete variable domain, with remaining parts taken from reference TRBV5-4 and TRBJ1-1, reads ETGVTQSPTHLIKTRGQQVTLRCSSQSGHNTVSWYQQALGQGPQFIFQYYREEENGRGNFPPRFSGLQFPNYSSELNVNALELDDSALYLCASSLSDGLNTEAFFGQGTRLTVV.

The chain uses TRBV19 and TRBJ2-2; D unclear. This CDR3 comprises 15 residues. Per the germline V gene, CDR1 is LNHDA and CDR2 is SQIVND (reference sequence). The V and J ends lost 3 bases and 2 bases respectively, with 10 bases between them. The CDR3 DNA follows: TGTGCCAGTAGTATGCGGCAGATCAACACCGGGGAGCTGTTTTTT. This gives the protein CASSMRQINTGELFF.

V usage is TRBV6-6 and J usage is TRBJ1-3; D remains unclear. This CDR3 has 14 amino acids. V was pared by 0 bases and J by 2 bases, with 5 bases between. The germline V gene has CDR1 MNHNY and CDR2 SVGAGI (reference sequence). The CDR3 DNA reads TGTGCCAGCAGTTACTCCAGTACTGGAAACACCATATATTTT. Protein sequence: CASSYSSTGNTIYF.

The rearrangement joins TRBV10-1 to TRBJ2-3; unclear D gene. V gave up 1 base and J gave up 0 bases, with 8 bases separating them. This CDR3 has 15 amino acids. The V gene's germline CDR1 is WNHNN and CDR2 SYGVQD (reference sequence). The CDR3 bases are TGCGCCAGCAGTGAGTTCCTCACTAGCACAGATACGCAGTATTTT. The encoded protein is CASSEFLTSTDTQYF.

This chain links TRBV11-2 with TRBJ1-6, with D perhaps matching TRBD1 (6 bases). CDR1 and CDR2 from the germline V gene are SGHAT and FQNNGV. V was trimmed by 5 bases and J by 5 bases, leaving 10 bases between them. This CDR3 is built from 14 residues. CDR3 residues: CASSPRGNNSPLHF. The CDR3 coding sequence is TGTGCCAGCAGCCCCAGGGGTAATAATTCACCCCTCCACTTT.

V is TRBV7-2 and J is TRBJ2-7, with TRBD1 matching 9 bases. Germline CDR1 is SGHTA and CDR2 is FQGNSA. The length of the CDR3 is 15 residues. J gave up 3 bases and V 5 bases, and 8 bases lay outside the gene matches. The CDR3 nucleotides read TGTGCCAGCAGCCCCCAGGGACAGGGAGGCTACGAGCAGTACTTC. It specifies CASSPQGQGGYEQYF.

The chain combines TRBV24-1 with TRBJ1-3; the D gene is possibly TRBD1 (6 bases). Germline-derived CDR1 and CDR2 are KGHDR and SFDVKD. This CDR3 is 15 amino acids long. Trimming pared 4 bases from V and 0 bases from J, leaving 9 bases between. CDR3 nucleotides: TGTGCCACCAGTGACCCACAGGGCTCTGGAAACACCATATATTTT. Amino acids: CATSDPQGSGNTIYF.

J is TRBJ1-6 and V is TRBV14, with D unclear. Trimming removed 1 base from V and 0 bases from J, with 10 bases in between. CDR3 size: 17 residues. Germline-derived CDR1 and CDR2 are SGHDN and FVKESK. CDR3 DNA sequence: TGTGCCAGCAGCCAAGTCGCGAGAACCTCCTATAATTCACCCCTCCACTTT. Translating gives CASSQVARTSYNSPLHF.

The rearrangement joins TRBV6-1 to TRBJ1-2, with no clear D. The CDR3 length is 14 residues. Trimming removed 0 bases at V and 7 bases at J, with 12 bases between. CDR1 is MNHNS, CDR2 SASEGT, per germline. DNA for the CDR3: TGTGCCAGCAGTGAAGCGGGCAGTGATGGTGGCTACACCTTC. Translating gives CASSEAGSDGGYTF.

This clone was seen only a few times. The genes are TRBV3-1 (or the pseudogene TRBV3-2) and TRBJ2-5, with a tentative D call TRBD1 (6 bases). The germline gives CDR1 LGHDT, CDR2 YNNKEL (reference sequence). Trimming took 0 bases from V and 1 from J, leaving 15 bases between them. The CDR3 is 17 residues long. The CDR3 sequence is CASSQDRGQTIQETQYF. The CDR3 coding sequence is TGTGCCAGCAGCCAAGATCGAGGACAGACAATCCAAGAGACCCAGTACTTC.